A single sample gave rise to the 32 T cell receptor beta chains below, sequenced in a study of PD-1 blockade in classical Hodgkin lymphoma (dated by TCRdb to about 2020). This specimen's time point label, interpreted: cycle 1 day 1 (C1D1), immediately before nivolumab initiation. All trial patients had relapsed after autologous stem cell transplantation, with cohorts A, B and C differing in prior brentuximab vedotin exposure. Library method: the immunoSEQ multiplex PCR assay. TCRdb took over this immuneACCESS table, retaining in-frame rearrangements with V and J assigned. Such tables are incomplete; in checked studies, under half of the missing clones stem from an unresolved V gene, and the remainder is unexplained. The sample table lists 30,000 to 45,000 clones, around 86% of them with a count of one. About 9% of the sample comes from the top ten. This specimen was peripheral blood mononuclear cells (PBMCs), taken at baseline. Source of these receptors: a human donor with classical Hodgkin lymphoma.

This chain links TRBV7-3 with TRBJ2-3; 12 nucleotides line up with TRBD2. CDR3 size: 15 residues. Germline CDR1 is SGHTA and CDR2 is FQGTGA. Trimming at V came to 5 bases and at J to 2 bases, leaving 2 bases not matched to a gene. The CDR3 loop is CASSRLAGDTDTQYF. The CDR3 DNA follows: TGTGCCAGCAGCCGACTAGCGGGGGACACAGATACGCAGTATTTT.

This rearrangement joins TRBV25-1 to TRBJ2-1; possible D gene TRBD2, 6 bases. CDR3 length: 16 residues. Trimming removed 5 bases at V and 5 bases at J, with 19 bases between. In germline, CDR1 is MGHDK, CDR2 SYGVNS. CDR3 region: CASSQRYGSPNNEQFF. CDR3 in DNA: TGTGCCAGCAGTCAGAGGTACGGGAGCCCGAACAATGAGCAGTTCTTC.

The chain couples TRBV18 to TRBJ2-1; D call uncertain. This CDR3 comprises 13 residues. Deletions cut 2 bases from V and 11 bases from J, with 13 bases between. Germline V lookup: CDR1 KGHSH, CDR2 LQKENI. The CDR3 is CASSPRAELKQFF. DNA of the CDR3: TGTGCCAGCTCACCAAGGGCAGAGCTAAAGCAGTTCTTC.

The chain carries TRBV5-1 and TRBJ2-7; 13 bases match TRBD2. J was trimmed by 2 bases and V by 4 bases; bases with no gene match: 6. CDR1 is SGHRS and CDR2 is YFSETQ in the germline V gene. The CDR3 contains 16 residues. CDR3 bases: TGCGCCAGCAGCCGAACTGGGACTAGCGGGACCTACGAGCAGTACTTC. It encodes CASSRTGTSGTYEQYF. Based on the CDR3 plus reference TRBV5-1 and TRBJ2-7, the full variable domain is KAGVTQTPRYLIKTRGQQVTLSCSPISGHRSVSWYQQTPGQGLQFLFEYFSETQRNKGNFPGRFSGRQFSNSRSEMNVSTLELGDSALYLCASSRTGTSGTYEQYFGPGTRLTVT.

CDR3 in amino acids: CASSRGLAGSYEQYF. The DNA for the CDR3 is TGTGCCAGTAGTCGGGGACTAGCGGGATCCTACGAGCAGTACTTC. The chain uses TRBV19 and TRBJ2-7; 13 positions agree with TRBD2. Germline V CDR1 and CDR2: LNHDA, SQIVND (reference sequence). The CDR3 runs 15 residues. The V gene end was trimmed by 5 bases and the J gene end by 1 base; junction bases not matched to a gene: 2.

The V and J genes are TRBV18 and TRBJ1-1; D perhaps matches TRBD1 (5 bases). Trimming cost V 5 bases and J 3 bases, with 19 bases left between them. There are 16 residues in the CDR3. Germline values: CDR1 KGHSH, CDR2 LQKENI. This chain's CDR3 is CASSESSRWGDTEAFF. In DNA, the CDR3 is TGTGCCAGCTCAGAGAGCTCGAGGTGGGGGGACACTGAAGCTTTCTTT. The variable domain in full, completed from reference TRBV18 and TRBJ1-1, reads NAGVMQNPRHLVRRRGQEARLRCSPMKGHSHVYWYRQLPEEGLKFMVYLQKENIIDESGMPKERFSAEFPKEGPSILRIQQVVRGDSAAYFCASSESSRWGDTEAFFGQGTRLTVV.

The chain has TRBV9 and TRBJ2-7; D is possibly TRBD2 (5 bases). Germline-derived CDR1 and CDR2 are SGDLS and YYNGEE. The CDR3 sequence is 15 residues long. Trimming cost V 0 bases and J 4 bases, with 14 bases left between them. CDR3 sequence: CASSVDMGVSYEQYF. Here the CDR3 DNA reads TGTGCCAGCAGCGTAGATATGGGAGTGTCGTACGAGCAGTACTTC.

The chain uses TRBV18 and TRBJ2-3, with D unclear. Germline V gene sequence: CDR1 KGHSH, CDR2 LQKENI. V was pared by 1 base and J by 4 bases, with 9 bases between. This CDR3 spans 14 amino acids. The CDR3, as DNA: TGTGCCAGCTCACCACAGGGTATCGCAGATACGCAGTATTTT. Translating it yields CASSPQGIADTQYF.

This rearrangement joins TRBV6-5 to TRBJ1-2; D may be TRBD1 (6 bases). V was pared by 8 bases and J by 4 bases, with 20 bases between. Germline V gene sequence: CDR1 MNHEY, CDR2 SVGAGI. The CDR3 loop spans 15 amino acids. CDR3 nucleotide sequence: TGTGCCAGCGTGGAAGTAGCGGGGGCGGGCTATGGCTACACCTTC. Its translation is CASVEVAGAGYGYTF.

The chain uses TRBV5-4 and TRBJ2-1, with unresolved D. The V end lost 2 bases, the J end lost 8 bases, and 11 bases lay between the germline ends. The germline V gene encodes CDR1 SGHNT and CDR2 YYREEE (reference sequence). CDR3 length: 13 amino acids. CDR3 nucleotides: TGTGCCAGCAGCTTCCCTCCCGCGGATGAGCAGTTCTTC. Translated, it gives CASSFPPADEQFF.

The CDR3, as DNA: TGTGCCAGCAGCTCCCCGGGACCAGCGATAAAAGAGCAGTACTTC. This sequence encodes CASSSPGPAIKEQYF. The chain uses TRBV6-5 and TRBJ2-7; D might be TRBD1 or TRBD2, each matching 5 bases. CDR1 is MNHEY, CDR2 SVGAGI, per germline. This CDR3 has 15 residues. With 6 bases removed from V and 7 bases from J, the gap between germline ends came to 22 bases.

The rearrangement links TRBV19 to TRBJ2-7; tentative D call: TRBD1 (6 bases). From germline, CDR1 is LNHDA and CDR2 SQIVND (reference sequence). The V gene lost 6 bases and the J gene lost 1 base, with 13 bases spanning the gap. The CDR3 length is 14 residues. CDR3 region: CASRQTGPSYEQYF. The CDR3 coding sequence is TGTGCCAGTAGGCAGACAGGTCCTTCCTACGAGCAGTACTTC.

This chain links TRBV25-1 with TRBJ2-5, with 9 positions matching TRBD2. Trimming at V came to 3 bases and at J to 2 bases, leaving 4 bases not matched to a gene. Germline V gene lookup returns CDR1 MGHDK and CDR2 SYGVNS. This CDR3 has 15 residues. CDR3 bases: TGTGCCAGCAGTGATACTAGCGGGCTACAAGAGACCCAGTACTTC. Protein sequence: CASSDTSGLQETQYF.

The V and J genes are TRBV7-3 and TRBJ2-1, with D possibly being TRBD2 (6 bases). Germline V CDR1 and CDR2: SGHTA, FQGTGA. V was trimmed by 8 bases and J by 5 bases, leaving 10 bases between them. The CDR3 has 12 residues. The CDR3 nucleotides read TGTGCCAGCGGAGGGAACAACAATGAGCAGTTCTTC. Its translation: CASGGNNNEQFF. Using reference TRBV7-3 and TRBJ2-1 for the parts outside the CDR3, the full variable domain is GAGVSQTPSNKVTEKGKYVELRCDPISGHTALYWYRQSLGQGPEFLIYFQGTGAADDSGLPNDRFFAVRPEGSVSTLKIQRTERGDSAVYLCASGGNNNEQFFGPGTRLTVL.

The chain couples TRBV1 to TRBJ2-3; the table's D call, TRBD2, has no DNA check behind it. TRBV1 constitutes a pseudogene. This CDR3 region has 14 residues. CDR3 sequence reads: CTSIHGSVADTQYF. In nucleotides, the CDR3 is TGCACCAGCATTCACGGGAGCGTAGCAGATACGCAGTATTTT.

The chain carries TRBV6-5 and TRBJ1-2, with D uncertain. Trimming cost V 2 bases and J 4 bases, with 11 bases left between them. The CDR3 totals 14 residues. Germline CDR1 reads MNHEY; CDR2 reads SVGAGI. For the CDR3, the DNA is TGTGCCAGCAGTTACGGGGAAGGAGGCTATGGCTACACCTTC. Its translation is CASSYGEGGYGYTF.

This clone was seen once. The CDR3 sequence is CASSAQSDTSQETQYF. CDR3 DNA sequence: TGTGCCAGCAGCGCCCAATCGGACACCTCTCAAGAGACCCAGTACTTC. This chain uses TRBV9 with TRBJ2-5, with a possible D match to TRBD1 (5 bases). CDR3 length: 16 residues. V was shortened by 3 bases and J by 2 bases, with 17 bases between the two germline ends. Germline V gene lookup returns CDR1 SGDLS and CDR2 YYNGEE.

The chain is built from TRBV9 and TRBJ1-1; D is unresolved. The CDR3 has 15 amino acids. CDR1 SGDLS and CDR2 YYNGEE come from the germline V gene. Trimming removed 4 bases at V and 3 bases at J, with 16 bases between. The CDR3 DNA is TGTGCCAGCAGCCCACGGCCACAGAGCGACACTGAAGCTTTCTTT. Translating it yields CASSPRPQSDTEAFF. The entire variable domain, with the rest obtained from reference TRBV9 and TRBJ1-1, is as follows: DSGVTQTPKHLITATGQRVTLRCSPRSGDLSVYWYQQSLDQGLQFLIQYYNGEERAKGNILERFSAQQFPDLHSELNLSSLELGDSALYFCASSPRPQSDTEAFFGQGTRLTVV.

The genes are TRBV6-1 and TRBJ2-5, with a tentative D call TRBD1 (6 bases). This CDR3 has 15 residues. Germline values: CDR1 MNHNS, CDR2 SASEGT. With 6 bases removed from V and 1 base from J, the gap between germline ends came to 15 bases. The CDR3 loop reads CASRDLGQIQETQYF. CDR3 coding DNA: TGTGCCAGCAGGGATCTAGGACAGATCCAAGAGACCCAGTACTTC.

The J gene is TRBJ2-7, the V gene TRBV21-1; the D segment call TRBD1 is taken from the table without a DNA check. TRBV21-1 is termed a pseudogene. The CDR3 has 14 amino acids. DNA of the CDR3: TGTGCCAGCAGCAAGGGGGACAGGGTTTACGAGCAGTACTTC. Translating gives CASSKGDRVYEQYF.

This rearrangement joins TRBV5-6 to TRBJ2-7, with D perhaps matching TRBD1 (5 bases). V was clipped by 2 bases and J by 5 bases, with 8 bases between them. Germline values: CDR1 SGHDT, CDR2 YYEEEE. CDR3 size: 12 residues. CDR3 in amino acids: CASSLGRDEQYF. CDR3 DNA sequence: TGTGCCAGCAGCTTAGGCAGGGACGAGCAGTACTTC.

CDR3 protein: CASSQDPAGLAGAVDTQYF. The CDR3 DNA sequence: TGCGCCAGCAGCCAAGATCCCGCGGGACTAGCGGGAGCGGTAGATACGCAGTATTTT. This chain joins TRBV4-3 and TRBJ2-3; 14 positions agree with TRBD2. Germline values: CDR1 LGHNA, CDR2 YSLEER. The CDR3 sequence is 19 residues long. Losses at the gene ends were 0 bases for V and 5 bases for J; bases not matched to a gene: 10.

This clone came up a few times. The gene calls are TRBV7-9 and TRBJ2-7; the match to TRBD1 covers 8 bases. The CDR3 consists of 15 residues. Germline V CDR1 and CDR2: SEHNR, FQNEAQ (reference sequence). V lost 3 bases and J lost 0; bases outside the gene matches: 4. CDR3 DNA sequence: TGTGCCAGCAGCTTTGGGACAGGCTACTCCTACGAGCAGTACTTC. This encodes CASSFGTGYSYEQYF. Combining the CDR3 with reference TRBV7-9 and TRBJ2-7 gives the whole variable domain DTGVSQNPRHKITKRGQNVTFRCDPISEHNRLYWYRQTLGQGPEFLTYFQNEAQLEKSRLLSDRFSAERPKGSFSTLEIQRTEQGDSAMYLCASSFGTGYSYEQYFGPGTRLTVT.

The genes are TRBV27 and TRBJ2-7; D ambiguous. Germline V gives CDR1 MNHEY, CDR2 SMNVEV (reference sequence). The CDR3 is made up of 13 amino acids. The V end was cut by 6 bases, the J end by 0 bases, with 9 bases between. CDR3 in amino acids: CASRLDVSYEQYF. In nucleotides, the CDR3 is TGTGCCAGCAGGTTGGACGTCTCCTACGAGCAGTACTTC.

By proportion, this clone is large. The J gene is TRBJ1-1, the V gene TRBV4-2; TRBD1 matches at 9 bases. The junction had 8 bases not matched to a gene; V was cut back by 5 bases and J by 7 bases. The CDR3 has 14 amino acids. Germline loops: CDR1 LGHNA, CDR2 YNFKEQ. The CDR3 DNA follows: TGTGCCAGCAGCGCAACAGGGGGCCGGGATGAAGCTTTCTTT. It translates to CASSATGGRDEAFF.

This clone was counted once. This chain uses TRBV6-5 with TRBJ1-5; D remains unclear. Germline loops: CDR1 MNHEY, CDR2 SVGAGI. Deletions cut 0 bases from V and 0 bases from J, with 6 bases between. The length of the CDR3 is 15 residues. This CDR3 is CASSYSGLSNQPQHF. As DNA, the CDR3 is TGTGCCAGCAGTTACTCAGGGCTTAGCAATCAGCCCCAGCATTTT.

The V call is TRBV19, the J call TRBJ1-1, with no clear D. The V end was cut by 1 base, the J end by 1 base, with 4 bases between. The germline V gene has CDR1 LNHDA and CDR2 SQIVND (reference sequence). The CDR3 length is 13 residues. In DNA, the CDR3 is TGTGCCAGTAGTATAGGCTGGAACACTGAAGCTTTCTTT. Its translation: CASSIGWNTEAFF.

This chain connects TRBV5-1 to TRBJ2-5, with TRBD2 identical over 7 bases. CDR3 length: 14 amino acids. The trim removed 5 bases at V and 2 bases at J, leaving 6 bases unmatched. In germline, CDR1 is SGHRS, CDR2 YFSETQ. The CDR3 here is CASRNLGGQETQYF. CDR3 nucleotides: TGCGCCAGCAGGAACCTGGGGGGGCAAGAGACCCAGTACTTC.

This rearrangement joins TRBV29-1 to TRBJ2-5; D unclear. The CDR3 is 12 residues long. Germline CDR1 SQVTM, CDR2 ANQGSEA. Trimming cost V 4 bases and J 1 base, with 7 bases left between them. CDR3 protein: CSVVPSQETQYF. In nucleotides, the CDR3 is TGCAGCGTTGTTCCCAGCCAAGAGACCCAGTACTTC. The full variable domain, rest sourced from reference TRBV29-1 and TRBJ2-5, is SAVISQKPSRDICQRGTSLTIQCQVDSQVTMMFWYRQQPGQSLTLIATANQGSEATYESGFVIDKFPISRPNLTFSTLTVSNMSPEDSSIYLCSVVPSQETQYFGPGTRLLVL.

This chain joins TRBV28 and TRBJ2-7; TRBD1 agrees at 8 bases. J lost 2 bases, V lost 5 bases, and 5 bases had no gene match. CDR1 MDHEN and CDR2 SYDVKM come from the germline V gene. The CDR3 is 14 residues long. The chain's CDR3 is CASSPAQGAYEQYF. The CDR3 DNA reads as TGTGCCAGCAGTCCGGCACAGGGGGCCTACGAGCAGTACTTC.

Written as DNA, the CDR3 is TGTGCCAGCAGCTCCCCGATACTGAACTCCTACGAGCAGTACTTC. Its protein product is CASSSPILNSYEQYF. This chain uses TRBV7-9 with TRBJ2-7; no clear D gene. Germline CDR1 reads SEHNR; CDR2 reads FQNEAQ (reference sequence). The V end was cut by 4 bases, the J end by 0 bases, with 13 bases between. This CDR3 is 15 amino acids long.

V gene TRBV5-1 combines with J gene TRBJ1-3; 10 bases align to TRBD1. Germline CDR1 reads SGHRS; CDR2 reads YFSETQ. V shed 0 bases and J 4 bases; nucleotides not matched to a gene: 4. This CDR3 region has 16 residues. CDR3 amino acids: CASSLGQGATGNTIYF. For the CDR3, the DNA is TGCGCCAGCAGCTTGGGACAGGGGGCGACAGGAAACACCATATATTTT.